One sample yielded the 20 T cell receptor beta chains listed below, sequenced in a study of T cells in Graves' hyperthyroidism and ophthalmopathy. Regions amplified from RNA transcripts were the TCR beta CDR3 regions. In the first-round RT-PCR of the TCR CDR3, the HTBI primer set was used. MiXCR, run by TCRdb on the multiplex PCR reads, gives a single entry per CDR3 protein. The profile shows under 700,000 distinct CDR3 sequences, 16% of them singletons. The specimen sequenced was blood. These receptors all come from a woman aged 18-35 years with Graves' hyperthyroidism.

This clonotype was detected ten times or more. CDR3 amino acids: CASSFGEMTVQAKNIQYF. DNA for the CDR3: TGTGCCAGCAGTTTTGGGGAGATGACAGTTCAAGCCAAAAACATTCAGTACTTC. This sequence joins TRBV12-3 or TRBV12-4 and TRBJ2-4; D tentatively reads TRBD1 or TRBD2 (5 bases each). Deletions cut 3 bases from V and 0 bases from J, with 18 bases between. The CDR3 runs to 18 residues.

This clonotype was seen at least ten times. The chain recombines TRBV6-1 with TRBJ2-7, with 10 bases that match TRBD2. The CDR3 runs to 16 residues. Per germline, CDR1 MNHNS and CDR2 SASEGT. The V and J ends lost 4 bases and 2 bases, in that order; junction bases with no gene match: 8. CDR3 sequence: CASSALPAGGTYEQYF. The CDR3 coding sequence is TGTGCCAGCAGTGCCTTACCAGCGGGGGGGACCTACGAGCAGTACTTC.

The chain combines TRBV12-3 or TRBV12-4 with TRBJ2-1, with TRBD1 identical over 7 bases. The CDR3 spans 17 residues. V was pared by 4 bases and J by 0 bases, with 9 bases of the junction left unmatched. CDR3 in amino acids: CASSSGQTTSSYNEQFF. For the CDR3, the DNA is TGTGCCAGCAGTTCGGGACAGACTACAAGCTCCTACAATGAGCAGTTCTTC.

J is TRBJ2-2 and V is TRBV19; D remains ambiguous. The CDR3 contains 12 residues. Trimming stripped 10 bases from V and 4 bases from J, with 10 bases between. Germline V lookup: CDR1 LNHDA, CDR2 SQIVND (reference sequence). This CDR3 is CATTWSTGELFF. The CDR3, as DNA: TGTGCCACGACCTGGAGCACCGGGGAGCTGTTTTTT.

This clonotype was detected ten times or more. The CDR3 DNA follows: TGTGCCATCAGTGAGTCTTTGAAGGGGGCGCAGAAAACACCCCTCCACTTT. Translating it yields CAISESLKGAQKTPLHF. The J gene is TRBJ1-6, the V gene TRBV10-3; 7 bases map to TRBD1. Germline trimming cut 0 bases from V and 11 bases from J; bases unmatched to any gene: 13. Germline lookup yields CDR1 ENHRY and CDR2 SYGVKD. This CDR3 is 17 amino acids long.

The chain uses TRBV2 and TRBJ1-1; TRBD1 agrees at 7 bases. Germline V gene data show CDR1 as SNHLY and CDR2 as FYNNEI. The CDR3 sequence is 19 residues long. V shed 6 bases and J 0 bases; nucleotides not matched to a gene: 19. The CDR3 region is CASRGNHRGGGAVNTEAFF. Here the CDR3 DNA reads TGTGCCAGCAGGGGTAATCACAGGGGAGGAGGCGCGGTGAACACTGAAGCTTTCTTT.

This clonotype was seen only a few times. The CDR3 DNA is TGTGCCAGCAGCGTTGAGGGGGGAGCTAATGAAAAACTGTTTTTT. It specifies CASSVEGGANEKLFF. V and J are TRBV9 and TRBJ1-4; D possibly corresponds to TRBD1 (6 bases). The CDR3 is 15 amino acids. From germline, CDR1 is SGDLS and CDR2 YYNGEE. Trimming removed 2 bases at V and 3 bases at J, with 11 bases between.

On this clonotype: This may be a read error: a much more frequent sequence differs by one nucleotide. The chain is built from TRBV27 and TRBJ2-7; 11 positions match TRBD2. Germline V gene lookup returns CDR1 MNHEY and CDR2 SMNVEV (reference sequence). CDR3 length: 16 residues. In DNA form, the CDR3 reads TGTGCCAGCAGTTTGTTACTAGCGGGGGTTCTTGGCGAGCGGTACTTC. Its translation: CASSLLLAGVLGERYF.

About this clonotype itself: It may be a read error: a sequence one base away is much more abundant. The conserved final phenylalanine or tryptophan is absent from the CDR3, which likely points to a read error. V and J are TRBV11-2 and TRBJ1-1; 7 nucleotides line up with TRBD1. The junction had 3 bases not matched to a gene; V was cut back by 5 bases and J by 3 bases. CDR1 and CDR2 from the germline V gene are SGHAT and FQNNGV. The CDR3 loop spans 13 amino acids. CDR3 sequence (DNA): TGTGCCAGCAGCGACGACAGGGACACTGAAGCTTTCGTT. This sequence encodes CASSDDRDTEAFV.

This clonotype was counted many times. The rearrangement uses TRBV6-1 and TRBJ2-7; 14 positions match TRBD2. The CDR3 covers 17 residues. Per germline, CDR1 MNHNS and CDR2 SASEGT. V shed 7 bases and J 0 bases; nucleotides not matched to a gene: 8. CDR3 region: CASIGTSGSRDSYEQYF. CDR3 coding DNA: TGTGCCAGCATTGGGACTAGCGGGAGCAGAGACTCCTACGAGCAGTACTTC.

This clonotype was seen many times. The chain employs TRBV7-3 and TRBJ2-1; the D is unclear. CDR1 is SGHTA, CDR2 FQGTGA, per germline. The CDR3 extends over 13 amino acids. Deletions cut 1 base from V and 6 bases from J, with 7 bases between. The CDR3 sequence is CASSLIGSNEQFF. In DNA, the CDR3 is TGTGCCAGCAGCTTAATTGGTAGCAATGAGCAGTTCTTC.

This clonotype was seen only a few times. The chain combines TRBV5-1 with TRBJ2-1; 9 bases agree with TRBD2. The CDR3 is made up of 15 amino acids. The germline gives CDR1 SGHRS, CDR2 YFSETQ. V gave up 4 bases and J gave up 4 bases; unmatched junction bases: 6. CDR3 sequence: CASSRAGGLYNEQFF. CDR3 DNA sequence: TGCGCCAGCAGCCGAGCGGGGGGCCTATACAATGAGCAGTTCTTC. Full variable domain (remainder filled in from reference TRBV5-1 and TRBJ2-1): KAGVTQTPRYLIKTRGQQVTLSCSPISGHRSVSWYQQTPGQGLQFLFEYFSETQRNKGNFPGRFSGRQFSNSRSEMNVSTLELGDSALYLCASSRAGGLYNEQFFGPGTRLTVL.

The rearrangement joins TRBV4-3 to TRBJ2-1, with 11 bases that match TRBD2. This CDR3 is built from 15 residues. V lost 4 bases and J lost 9; bases outside the gene matches: 8. Germline-derived CDR1 and CDR2 are LGHNA and YSLEER. Written as DNA, the CDR3 is TGCGCCAGCAGCCCTGGGACTAGCGGAGGGGGTGAGCAGTTCTTC. Translating it yields CASSPGTSGGGEQFF.

At least ten counts were recorded for this clonotype. This chain uses TRBV12-3 or TRBV12-4 with TRBJ1-1; 11 bases align to TRBD1. The CDR3 contains 15 residues. Trimming took 4 bases from V and 8 from J; bases not matched to a gene: 9. The CDR3 protein is CASSWDRTGGTEAFF. Written as DNA, the CDR3 is TGTGCCAGCAGTTGGGACCGGACAGGGGGCACGGAAGCTTTCTTT.

The chain employs TRBV12-3 or TRBV12-4 and TRBJ2-1, with TRBD2 matching over 10 bases. This CDR3 has 17 amino acids. Trimming at V came to 7 bases and at J to 2 bases, leaving 11 bases not matched to a gene. As DNA, the CDR3 is TGTGCCAGCACCCCGTTAGTACTAGCGGGGACCTACAATGAGCAGTTCTTC. This encodes CASTPLVLAGTYNEQFF.

With regard to this clonotype: With a much larger clone just one base away, this may be a read error. The chain couples TRBV28 to TRBJ2-1; perhaps D is TRBD1 or TRBD2 (6 bases each). Germline V gene data show CDR1 as MDHEN and CDR2 as SYDVKM. The length of the CDR3 is 12 residues. The germline V and J ends were trimmed by 8 bases and 13 bases, with 18 bases remaining between them. CDR3 loop: CASGGTRDTQFF. The CDR3 bases are TGTGCCAGCGGGGGGACACGGGACACCCAGTTCTTC.

This rearrangement joins TRBV19 to TRBJ1-4; D is undetermined. CDR1 is LNHDA and CDR2 is SQIVND in the germline V gene (reference sequence). There are 16 residues in the CDR3. V was pared by 5 bases and J by 2 bases, with 15 bases between. The CDR3 reads CASSPQAPGTNEKLFF. CDR3 bases: TGTGCCAGTAGTCCCCAGGCGCCGGGGACTAATGAAAAACTGTTTTTT.

J is TRBJ1-5 and V is TRBV28; D is uncertain. Trimming removed 6 bases at V and 6 bases at J, with 15 bases between. The CDR3 totals 14 residues. Germline lookup yields CDR1 MDHEN and CDR2 SYDVKM. The CDR3 DNA reads as TGTGCCAGCAGCCCCAGGCTTCGGGGTCAGCCCCAGCATTTT. It yields the protein CASSPRLRGQPQHF.

In this sample, this clonotype turned up many times. V is TRBV30 and J is TRBJ1-2; D gene uncertain. Germline values: CDR1 GTSNPN, CDR2 SVGIG (reference sequence). The ends were cut back, 0 bases at V and 5 bases at J, with 7 bases in the middle. The CDR3 is made up of 12 amino acids. The CDR3 reads CAWSVGGYGYTF. In DNA, the CDR3 is TGTGCCTGGAGTGTGGGCGGGTATGGCTACACCTTC.

V is TRBV20-1 and J is TRBJ2-7; TRBD2 agrees at 8 bases. Per the germline V gene, CDR1 is DFQATT and CDR2 is SNEGSKA (reference sequence). This CDR3 spans 13 amino acids. The J segment lost 2 bases and the V segment lost 4 bases, leaving 4 bases of the junction unmatched. The CDR3 DNA reads as TGCAGTGCTAAGCGGGGGCTCCCCTACGAGCAGTACTTC. It yields the protein CSAKRGLPYEQYF.